This TCR beta chain was sequenced in a study of blood T cell repertoires in COVID-19. Original data processing: Nucleated cell counts were estimated from reference gene primer amplification. Assay: immunoSEQ multiplex PCR; the TCRdb copy retains only in-frame clones and omits some. V, J and clone size derive from that table, while D and trimming were established from the DNA sequence. The table has 15,000 to 20,000 clones, more than 70% seen once; the top ten hold roughly 10%. The length of the CDR3 is 15 residues. Trimming took 1 base from V and 2 from J; bases not matched to a gene: 3. Looked up from germline, CDR1 is SGHRS and CDR2 is YFSETQ.

The receptor comes from a human donor in a cohort sampled during active COVID-19. The chain is built from TRBV5-1 and TRBJ2-7, with 10 bases aligning to TRBD1. The specimen was peripheral blood. The chain's CDR3 is CASSLQGQGTYEQYF. The CDR3 DNA reads as TGCGCCAGCAGCTTGCAGGGACAGGGGACCTACGAGCAGTACTTC.